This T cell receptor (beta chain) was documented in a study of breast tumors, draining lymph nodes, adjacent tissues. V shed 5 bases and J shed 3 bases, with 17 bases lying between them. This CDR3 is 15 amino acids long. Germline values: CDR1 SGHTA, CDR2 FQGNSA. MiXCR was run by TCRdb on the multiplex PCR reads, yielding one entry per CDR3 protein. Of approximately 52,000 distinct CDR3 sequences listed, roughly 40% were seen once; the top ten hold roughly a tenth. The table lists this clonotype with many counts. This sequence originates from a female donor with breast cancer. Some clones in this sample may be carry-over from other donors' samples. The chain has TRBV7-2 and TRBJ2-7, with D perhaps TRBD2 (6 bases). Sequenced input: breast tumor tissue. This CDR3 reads CASSRTLSSGYEQYF. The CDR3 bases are TGTGCCAGCAGCCGAACGCTTAGTAGCGGCTACGAGCAGTACTTC.